This T cell receptor (beta chain) was profiled in a study of T-cell reconstitution after alpha-beta-depleted transplantation in children. This clonotype was seen a few times. Germline loops: CDR1 MNHEY, CDR2 SVGAGI. The CDR3 is made up of 19 amino acids. Trimming cost V 4 bases and J 0 bases, with 22 bases left between them. Preparation of the TCRbeta library used unique molecular identifiers. Using its own MiXCR run on the PCR reads, TCRdb lists one record per CDR3 protein. The sample has a few hundred thousand distinct CDR3 sequences, about an eighth seen once; the top ten hold about 5%. This receptor was taken from a human donor who donated a stem cell graft to a child with combined immunodeficiency. The V call is TRBV6-5, the J call TRBJ1-5; D ambiguous. The sequenced sample was PBMCs from the stem cell graft donor, obtained from the stem cell graft. The CDR3 sequence: CASSSSGPSRLYSNQPQHF. CDR3 in DNA: TGTGCCAGCAGTTCATCCGGACCTTCTCGTCTATATAGCAATCAGCCCCAGCATTTT.